Listed below are T cell receptor beta chains from one sample, sequenced in a study of blood T cell repertoires in COVID-19. The repertoire was sequenced with immunoSEQ multiplex PCR; TCRdb's copy has only in-frame clones and lacks some. This repertoire shows under 100,000 clones, approximately 88% found once; its top ten account for about 4.8%. Source material: peripheral blood. Source of these receptors: a man aged 60-69 years with COVID-19, enrolled during active disease. Each CDR3 is given with its conserved first and last residue. D genes are given only for firm matches. Size is omitted from some rows. Given values are once, few, many or a class for expanded clones.

clone size	V gene	D gene	J gene	CDR3 DNA	CDR3 protein
-	TRBV4-1	-	TRBJ2-1	TGCGCCAGCAGCGACCGGAGGGGCTCCTACAATGAGCAGTTCTTC	CASSDRRGSYNEQFF
-	TRBV2	-	TRBJ1-5	TGTGCCAGCAATAACAGGGATCAGCCCCAGCATTTT	CASNNRDQPQHF
once	TRBV10-3	-	TRBJ1-2	TGTGCCATCAGTGAAGGGGCTAACTATGGCTACACCTTC	CAISEGANYGYTF
-	TRBV19	TRBD2	TRBJ2-1	TGTGCCAGTAGTATAGATGAGCTAGCGGGAGCGAATGAGCAGTTCTTC	CASSIDELAGANEQFF
-	TRBV3-1/TRBV3-2	-	TRBJ1-1	TGTGCCAGCAGCCAAGATCCAGGGGATACTGAAGCTTTCTTT	CASSQDPGDTEAFF
-	TRBV19	-	TRBJ1-3	TGTGCCAGTACCTCACAGTTACAAGGAGGAAACACCATATATTTT	CASTSQLQGGNTIYF
-	TRBV3-1/TRBV3-2	-	TRBJ2-5	TGTGCCAGCAGCCAATATTCGGGAGTGGAGACCCAGTACTTC	CASSQYSGVETQYF
-	TRBV3-1/TRBV3-2	TRBD1	TRBJ2-1	TGTGCCAGCAGCCGCGACAGGGGCTCCTACAATGAGCAGTTCTTC	CASSRDRGSYNEQFF
-	TRBV19	-	TRBJ1-4	TGTGCCAGTAGTAAGACAGCGAGTAATGAAAAACTGTTTTTT	CASSKTASNEKLFF
-	TRBV19	TRBD1	TRBJ1-1	TGTGCCAGTAGTATGAAGGGGACAGCTAAGGGCACTGAAGCTTTCTTT	CASSMKGTAKGTEAFF
once	TRBV12-3/TRBV12-4	-	TRBJ1-1	TGTGCCAGCCTCACCACAGGGAACACTGAAGCTTTCTTT	CASLTTGNTEAFF
-	TRBV11-3	-	TRBJ1-1	TGTGCCAGCAGCCAGGGGTGGGTGCTCGACACTGAAGCTTTCTTT	CASSQGWVLDTEAFF
-	TRBV5-4	TRBD1	TRBJ2-7	TGTGCCAGCAGCGGACCGGGACAGGGATACGAGCAGTACTTC	CASSGPGQGYEQYF
few	TRBV7-2	-	TRBJ2-7	TGTGCCAGCAGCTTAGGATCTAGCGTTACCTACGAGCAGTACTTC	CASSLGSSVTYEQYF
-	TRBV5-5	TRBD2	TRBJ2-5	TGTGCCAGCAGCTTGGATCTAGCGGGAGGCGGGGAGACCCAGTACTTC	CASSLDLAGGGETQYF
-	TRBV18	-	TRBJ1-6	TGTGCCAGCTCACCCAGGACAGTCTCCTATAATTCACCCCTCCACTTT	CASSPRTVSYNSPLHF
-	TRBV5-1	-	TRBJ2-7	TGCGCCAGCAGCCCCGGGGCAGGGCGGGGCGAGCAGTACTTC	CASSPGAGRGEQYF
-	TRBV21-1	-	TRBJ1-5	TGTGCCAGCAGCAAAGTGGCGACAGACAGCAATCAGCCCCAGCATTTT	CASSKVATDSNQPQHF
-	TRBV5-8	-	TRBJ2-1	TGTGCCAGCAGCTTGCAACGGGGGGCAGTCTCCTACAATGAGCAGTTCTTC	CASSLQRGAVSYNEQFF
-	TRBV7-9	-	TRBJ1-2	TGTGCCAGCAGTCCGGGATCCACCTATGGCTACACCTTC	CASSPGSTYGYTF
-	TRBV11-2	-	TRBJ1-1	TGTGCCAGCAGCTTGGGCCTCACTGAAGCTTTCTTT	CASSLGLTEAFF
-	TRBV11-1	-	TRBJ2-1	TGTGCCAGCAGCTTAGTTAGCGGAAACTACAATGAGCAGTTCTTC	CASSLVSGNYNEQFF
-	TRBV19	TRBD1	TRBJ2-7	TGTGCCAGTAGTTTGAGGACCCCGGGACAGGGGGGGGCCTACGAGCAGTACTTC	CASSLRTPGQGGAYEQYF
-	TRBV6-2/TRBV6-3	-	TRBJ1-2	TGTGCCAGCCGCCGGGGGGGGATCGGAAACTATGGCTACACCTTC	CASRRGGIGNYGYTF
-	TRBV4-1	TRBD2	TRBJ2-7	TGCGCCAGCAGCCAAGATGGCGGGAGGAACTACGAGCAGTACTTC	CASSQDGGRNYEQYF
once	TRBV29-1	TRBD1	TRBJ1-1	TGCAGCGGCGACAGGGACACTGAAGCTTTCTTT	CSGDRDTEAFF
-	TRBV7-8	TRBD2	TRBJ2-3	TGTGCCAGCAGCTTAGTTAGCGGGAGGTCGGTAGATACGCAGTATTTT	CASSLVSGRSVDTQYF
-	TRBV10-1	-	TRBJ2-1	TGCGCCAGCAGTGAGTCAGGGGGGGGACTCGGCTACAATGAGCAGTTCTTC	CASSESGGGLGYNEQFF
-	TRBV10-2	TRBD1	TRBJ1-5	TGCGCCAGCAGTGTTGGGACAGGGGGCCGCAATCAGCCCCAGCATTTT	CASSVGTGGRNQPQHF
once	TRBV30	TRBD2	TRBJ2-7	TGTGCCTGGGGGGTCGCGGGAGGTCACGAGCAGTACTTC	CAWGVAGGHEQYF
-	TRBV5-4	-	TRBJ1-5	TGTGCCAGCAGCTTGGCCGGGGGGGGACAGCCCCAGCATTTT	CASSLAGGGQPQHF
-	TRBV19	TRBD2	TRBJ2-5	TGTGCCAGTAGTATAGTAACTAGCGGTCAGGGGGAGACCCAGTACTTC	CASSIVTSGQGETQYF
-	TRBV5-1	TRBD1	TRBJ2-7	TGCGCCAGCAGCACCGGGACAGGGTTCTACGAGCAGTACTTC	CASSTGTGFYEQYF
-	TRBV28	-	TRBJ2-4	TGTGCCAGCATTTCAGGGATTGGATCCAAAAACATTCAGTACTTC	CASISGIGSKNIQYF
-	TRBV4-2	TRBD2	TRBJ2-1	TGTGCCAGCAGCCAAGTCACTAGCGGGCACAATGAGCAGTTCTTC	CASSQVTSGHNEQFF
-	TRBV29-1	-	TRBJ1-2	TGCAGCGTTGAAGAGGCAGGTCGGCCAGCCAACTACTATGGCTACACCTTC	CSVEEAGRPANYYGYTF
-	TRBV11-2	-	TRBJ2-5	TGTGCCAGCAGCTTATCCCCTGACAGGGAGACCCAGTACTTC	CASSLSPDRETQYF
few	TRBV19	-	TRBJ2-5	TGTGCCAGTAGTATTGGGGGGACGGTAAAGACCCAGTACTTC	CASSIGGTVKTQYF
-	TRBV30	-	TRBJ2-2	TGTGCCTGGAGTGCACGGGGAGGACTTAACACCGGGGAGCTGTTTTTT	CAWSARGGLNTGELFF
-	TRBV4-2	TRBD1	TRBJ1-2	TGTGCCAGCAGCCAAGATAGGGACAGGGAAGGAAATGGCTACACCTTC	CASSQDRDREGNGYTF
-	TRBV19	-	TRBJ2-6	TGTGCCAGTAGTTCCCGGGACACAGGCTCTGGGGCCAACGTCCTGACTTTC	CASSSRDTGSGANVLTF
once	TRBV2	-	TRBJ2-7	TGTGCCAGCAAAAACCCGGGCCAGGGGCCCTACGAGCAGTACTTC	CASKNPGQGPYEQYF
-	TRBV12-3/TRBV12-4	-	TRBJ1-6	TGTGCCAGCAGTACCGAGTTTAATTCACCCCTCCACTTT	CASSTEFNSPLHF
-	TRBV28	-	TRBJ1-5	TGTGCCAGCAGTTTATGGGCGGCCTCCCATAGCAATCAGCCCCAGCATTTT	CASSLWAASHSNQPQHF
-	TRBV10-1	TRBD2	TRBJ2-3	TGCGCCAGCAGTGAGAGCGGGAGACTAGATACGCAGTATTTT	CASSESGRLDTQYF
few	TRBV28	-	TRBJ2-7	TGTGCCAGCAGTTCCGACTTCTACGAGCAGTACTTC	CASSSDFYEQYF
-	TRBV6-5	TRBD1	TRBJ1-2	TGTGCCAGCACCAGCGACAGGGATAATGGCTACACCTTC	CASTSDRDNGYTF
-	TRBV7-2	-	TRBJ2-2	TGTGCCAGCAGCTTACCTAGTGGCGCCGGGGAGCTGTTTTTT	CASSLPSGAGELFF
once	TRBV5-6	-	TRBJ2-7	TGTGCCAGCAGCCATCGGGGTTACGAGCAGTACTTC	CASSHRGYEQYF
-	TRBV5-1	-	TRBJ1-1	TGCGCCAGCAGCCAAGGGGGTCGACCTGAAGCTTTCTTT	CASSQGGRPEAFF
-	TRBV24-1	-	TRBJ2-2	TGTGCCACCAGTGATCCTGGAGCGGTAAGGAACACCGGGGAGCTGTTTTTT	CATSDPGAVRNTGELFF
-	TRBV6-5	TRBD2	TRBJ2-7	TGTGCCAGCAGTTACTCCCTAGCGGGAGGCCCCGAGCAGTACTTC	CASSYSLAGGPEQYF
-	TRBV6-5	-	TRBJ1-5	TGTGCCAGCAGCGCTTCAGGGAATCAGCCCCAGCATTTT	CASSASGNQPQHF